The 4 T cell receptor beta chains below come from one sample, sequenced in a study of T cell responses to AZD1222 COVID-19 vaccine. Sequenced by immunoSEQ multiplex PCR; TCRdb stores in-frame clones only, minus some. Of about 190,000 clones listed, around 90% are singletons. The sample was peripheral blood, taken on day 0 of AZD1222 vaccination. The source of these receptors is an adult in good health.

V usage is TRBV14 and J usage is TRBJ1-4; 9 positions match TRBD1. Germline loops: CDR1 SGHDN, CDR2 FVKESK. The CDR3 is 12 amino acids. Germline trimming cut 11 bases from V and 6 bases from J; bases unmatched to any gene: 4. CDR3 DNA sequence: TGTGCCCCCGACAGGGGGGATGAAAAACTGTTTTTT. Residues: CAPDRGDEKLFF.

The chain links TRBV19 to TRBJ2-7, with 9 bases that match TRBD2. V trimming: 6 bases; J trimming: 6 bases; junction bases outside the gene matches: 12. Germline CDR1 reads LNHDA; CDR2 reads SQIVND (reference sequence). CDR3 size: 15 residues. The CDR3 region is CASRVQAGGFSEQYF. The CDR3 DNA is TGTGCCAGTAGGGTCCAAGCGGGGGGCTTCAGCGAGCAGTACTTC.

J is TRBJ2-7 and V is TRBV7-2; weak D call: TRBD1 (5 bases). The germline CDR1 and CDR2 sequences are SGHTA and FQGNSA. Between the trimmed V and J ends, which lost 5 bases and 5 bases, there was a span of 16 bases. This CDR3 comprises 14 residues. This CDR3 reads CASSLSREFHEQYF. DNA of the CDR3: TGTGCCAGCAGCCTTTCCAGGGAATTCCACGAGCAGTACTTC. Looking up the rest from reference TRBV7-2 and TRBJ2-7 gives the full variable domain: GAGVSQSPSNKVTEKGKDVELRCDPISGHTALYWYRQSLGQGLEFLIYFQGNSAPDKSGLPSDRFSAERTGGSVSTLTIQRTQQEDSAVYLCASSLSREFHEQYFGPGTRLTVT.

The chain carries TRBV7-9 and TRBJ1-2; D not certain. The germline V gene has CDR1 SEHNR and CDR2 FQNEAQ (reference sequence). The length of the CDR3 is 13 residues. The V end lost 9 bases, the J end lost 3 bases, and 14 bases lay between the germline ends. Here the CDR3 DNA reads TGTGCCAGTTTCGGGTTTAGAGACTATGGCTACACCTTC. This sequence encodes CASFGFRDYGYTF.